This T cell receptor (beta chain) is drawn from a study of vaccination and CD4 T cells after COVID-19. Study results and limitations: Investigators enrolled relatively few convalescent patients and included no early post-infection timepoints.

Per the germline V gene, CDR1 is SNHLY and CDR2 is FYNNEI. Trimming shortened V by 3 bases and J by 6 bases, and 6 bases separated the two germline ends. The CDR3 runs to 12 residues. With the Oncomine TCR Beta short-read assay, DNA from cultured CD4+ T cells was sequenced. The genomic DNA was obtained from cultured CD4+ T cells by extraction with the QIAamp micro DNA kit. Each CDR3 protein gets one entry after TCRdb re-called the PCR reads with MiXCR. Here the sample spans more than 20,000 distinct CDR3 sequences, over 25% being singletons. Documented time point: late sampling 161 to 241 days after vaccination in a few convalescent patients. Noted treatment: approximately nine-day PBMC culture with coronavirus spike peptide pools or control peptides (ViraFEST assay). These CD4+ T cells came from approximately 10-day cultures by negative selection. On this clonotype itself: No antigen is known for it.

V is TRBV2 and J is TRBJ2-1; unclear D gene. The sequences come from CD4+ T cells from blood, cultured in vitro, collected about 7 months after SARS-CoV-2 vaccination. This sequence was found in a human donor who had recovered from COVID-19. This CDR3 is CASSETPNEQFF. The CDR3 nucleotides are TGTGCCAGCAGTGAGACTCCCAATGAGCAGTTCTTC.